This is a list of T cell receptor beta chains from one sample in a study of regulatory T cells in long-lasting Graves disease. MiXCR, run by TCRdb on the multiplex PCR reads, gives a single entry per CDR3 protein. The sample has fewer than 550,000 distinct CDR3 sequences, approximately 16% seen once. These data were likewise used in another study, on T cells in Graves' hyperthyroidism and ophthalmopathy.

The starting material was peripheral blood mononuclear cells (PBMCs), obtained at new diagnosis, from a patient treated with antithyroid drugs. Receptors were obtained from a woman aged 35-65 years with Graves disease. The CDR3 runs from the conserved cysteine through the conserved F or W. A D gene is named only where the DNA matches it firmly. Expanded clones are given a class, and other clones once, few, many or no size at all.

j_gene: TRBJ2-2
v_gene: TRBV10-1
d_gene: -
abundance: -
CDR3nt: TGCGCCAGCATCAACAACCCCGGAGGGCACGGGGAGCTGTTTTTT
CDR3aa: CASINNPGGHGELFF

j_gene: TRBJ1-6
v_gene: TRBV5-1
d_gene: TRBD1
abundance: many
CDR3nt: TGCGCCAGCAGGAGGACAGGGCCTAGAGATAATTCACCCCTCCACTTT
CDR3aa: CASRRTGPRDNSPLHF

j_gene: TRBJ2-1
v_gene: TRBV29-1
d_gene: TRBD1
abundance: many
CDR3nt: TGCAGCGTCAGGACAGGGAGCTCCTACAATGAGCAGTTCTTC
CDR3aa: CSVRTGSSYNEQFF

j_gene: TRBJ1-2
v_gene: TRBV7-2
d_gene: -
abundance: few
CDR3nt: TGTGCCAGCAGCTTATCGACGGTTACTAACTATGGCTACACCTTC
CDR3aa: CASSLSTVTNYGYTF

j_gene: TRBJ1-3
v_gene: TRBV3-1
d_gene: -
abundance: many
CDR3nt: TGTGCCAGCAGCCAAGAGGCACAGTTCCCTGGAAACACCATATATTTT
CDR3aa: CASSQEAQFPGNTIYF

j_gene: TRBJ1-6
v_gene: TRBV30
d_gene: -
abundance: few
CDR3nt: TGTGCCTGGACCCCCACCAGGACCCTTACTATCGTATCCTATAATTCACCCCTCCACTTT
CDR3aa: CAWTPTRTLTIVSYNSPLHF

j_gene: TRBJ2-6
v_gene: TRBV12-3/TRBV12-4
d_gene: TRBD2
abundance: -
CDR3nt: TGTGCCAGCACCCTGGGTGGGGGGACTAGGGCCAACGTCCTGACTTTC
CDR3aa: CASTLGGGTRANVLTF

j_gene: TRBJ2-1
v_gene: TRBV12-3/TRBV12-4
d_gene: -
abundance: many
CDR3nt: TGTGCCAGCAGGCTGGAGGCGGGGCTCGAGCAGTTCTTC
CDR3aa: CASRLEAGLEQFF

j_gene: TRBJ1-5
v_gene: TRBV30
d_gene: TRBD1
abundance: -
CDR3nt: TGTGCCTGGAGTCGTAAGCGACCAGGGGGCCCCAATCAGCCCCAGCATTTT
CDR3aa: CAWSRKRPGGPNQPQHF

j_gene: TRBJ2-3
v_gene: TRBV12-3/TRBV12-4
d_gene: TRBD2
abundance: many
CDR3nt: TGTGCCAGCAGTCCGGCGCGGGGGGACACAAATACGCAGTATTTT
CDR3aa: CASSPARGDTNTQYF

j_gene: TRBJ1-2
v_gene: TRBV5-1
d_gene: TRBD1
abundance: few
CDR3nt: TGCGCCAGCAGCTCCCAACAGGGGGACTATGGCTACACCTTC
CDR3aa: CASSSQQGDYGYTF

j_gene: TRBJ2-3
v_gene: TRBV3-1
d_gene: -
abundance: -
CDR3nt: TGTGCCAGCAGCACCCGACTAGGTTCTAGCACAGATACGCAGTATTTT
CDR3aa: CASSTRLGSSTDTQYF

j_gene: TRBJ1-3
v_gene: TRBV7-3
d_gene: -
abundance: -
CDR3nt: TGTGCCAGCAGCTTAGAGGCCTCTGGAAACGCCATATATTTT
CDR3aa: CASSLEASGNAIYF

j_gene: TRBJ2-1
v_gene: TRBV29-1
d_gene: -
abundance: few
CDR3nt: TGCAGTTTAACACCGGGTACGAATGAGCAGTTCTTC
CDR3aa: CSLTPGTNEQFF

j_gene: TRBJ1-1
v_gene: TRBV11-2
d_gene: -
abundance: many
CDR3nt: TGTGCCAGCAGGGCTGAGCTTATGAACACTGAAGCTTTCTTT
CDR3aa: CASRAELMNTEAFF

j_gene: TRBJ1-2
v_gene: TRBV19
d_gene: -
abundance: -
CDR3nt: TGTGCCAGTACTACGGGGCACACTGGCTACACCTTC
CDR3aa: CASTTGHTGYTF

j_gene: TRBJ1-6
v_gene: TRBV7-9
d_gene: -
abundance: many
CDR3nt: TGTGCCAGCAGCTCGCAGGAGAATAATTCACCCCTCCACTTT
CDR3aa: CASSSQENNSPLHF

j_gene: TRBJ1-1
v_gene: TRBV18
d_gene: -
abundance: few
CDR3nt: TGTGCCAGCTCACGCAGAGGAGGAGATTCGAACACTGAAGCTTTCTTT
CDR3aa: CASSRRGGDSNTEAFF

j_gene: TRBJ2-7
v_gene: TRBV20-1
d_gene: TRBD2
abundance: -
CDR3nt: TGCAGTGCTAGAGACCCTTCCGGGGGGGCCTCCTACGAGCAGTACTTC
CDR3aa: CSARDPSGGASYEQYF

j_gene: TRBJ2-1
v_gene: TRBV11-2
d_gene: TRBD2
abundance: many
CDR3nt: TGTGCCAGCAGCTTAGATTTTGGCCCGGGACTAGCGGGGGGGCTATACAATGAGCAGTTCTTC
CDR3aa: CASSLDFGPGLAGGLYNEQFF

j_gene: TRBJ2-5
v_gene: TRBV30
d_gene: TRBD1
abundance: -
CDR3nt: TGTGCCTGGAGTTCCGGGACAGGGGAGACCCAGTACTTC
CDR3aa: CAWSSGTGETQYF

j_gene: TRBJ2-7
v_gene: TRBV6-6
d_gene: TRBD1
abundance: many
CDR3nt: TGTGCCAGCAGTTACTCGAGGTCTGTGGCAGGGGGATTTTACGAGCAGTACTTC
CDR3aa: CASSYSRSVAGGFYEQYF

j_gene: TRBJ2-1
v_gene: TRBV18
d_gene: -
abundance: many
CDR3nt: TGTGCCAGCTCACCAGGACCACAGGCCTTTTACAATGAGCAGTTCTTC
CDR3aa: CASSPGPQAFYNEQFF

j_gene: TRBJ2-5
v_gene: TRBV18
d_gene: -
abundance: many
CDR3nt: TGTGCCAGCTCACCATTAGGAGACTCAACCCAGTACTTC
CDR3aa: CASSPLGDSTQYF

j_gene: TRBJ1-5
v_gene: TRBV20-1
d_gene: -
abundance: many
CDR3nt: TGCAGTGCTGCCCTCGGACAGCTCAATCAGCCCCAGCATTTT
CDR3aa: CSAALGQLNQPQHF

j_gene: TRBJ1-1
v_gene: TRBV19
d_gene: -
abundance: -
CDR3nt: TGTGCCAGTAGTTGGGGAGGGAAGATGGAAGCTCTCTTT
CDR3aa: CASSWGGKMEALF

j_gene: TRBJ1-3
v_gene: TRBV14
d_gene: -
abundance: few
CDR3nt: TGTGCCAGCAGCCAGGATGACTCGGGAAACACCATATATTTT
CDR3aa: CASSQDDSGNTIYF

j_gene: TRBJ2-7
v_gene: TRBV4-1
d_gene: TRBD2
abundance: -
CDR3nt: TGCGCCAGCAGCCAAGATCGGGCGGCGGGGGATTTCAGCGAGCAGTACTTC
CDR3aa: CASSQDRAAGDFSEQYF

j_gene: TRBJ1-1
v_gene: TRBV12-3/TRBV12-4
d_gene: -
abundance: many
CDR3nt: TGTGCCAGCAGTTTAGGAGGGACTACACTGAACGCTTTCTTT
CDR3aa: CASSLGGTTLNAFF

j_gene: TRBJ2-1
v_gene: TRBV18
d_gene: TRBD2
abundance: -
CDR3nt: TGTGCCAGCTCACCGCGAGTGAGCGGGGGGCTCTCCTACAATGAGCAGTTCTTC
CDR3aa: CASSPRVSGGLSYNEQFF

j_gene: TRBJ1-2
v_gene: TRBV6-1
d_gene: TRBD1
abundance: few
CDR3nt: TGTGCCAGCAGGCAAACAGGGGGCGGGGACGGCTACACCTTC
CDR3aa: CASRQTGGGDGYTF

j_gene: TRBJ2-7
v_gene: TRBV7-3
d_gene: TRBD1
abundance: many
CDR3nt: TGTGCCAGCAGCCTCGTCCGGGACAGTGAGCAGTACTTC
CDR3aa: CASSLVRDSEQYF

j_gene: TRBJ2-7
v_gene: TRBV2
d_gene: -
abundance: -
CDR3nt: TGTGCCAGCAGCTTAGCCGCCCCCTACGAGCAGTACTTC
CDR3aa: CASSLAAPYEQYF

j_gene: TRBJ2-1
v_gene: TRBV5-1
d_gene: -
abundance: -
CDR3nt: TGTGCCAGCAGCTTTAGTTCGGGGTGGTCCTACAATGAGCAGTTCTTC
CDR3aa: CASSFSSGWSYNEQFF

j_gene: TRBJ1-1
v_gene: TRBV19
d_gene: -
abundance: -
CDR3nt: TGTGCCAGTAGTATCGTCCACGAACGGATGAACACTGAAGCTTTCTTT
CDR3aa: CASSIVHERMNTEAFF

j_gene: TRBJ1-1
v_gene: TRBV27
d_gene: -
abundance: many
CDR3nt: TGTGCCAGCAGTTTGAGAGGGAGGGGGGTGAACACTGAAGCTTTCTTT
CDR3aa: CASSLRGRGVNTEAFF

j_gene: TRBJ1-3
v_gene: TRBV4-1
d_gene: -
abundance: many
CDR3nt: TGCGCCAGCAGCCAAGTACAGGCGGGAAACACCATATATTTT
CDR3aa: CASSQVQAGNTIYF

j_gene: TRBJ1-5
v_gene: TRBV2
d_gene: TRBD1
abundance: many
CDR3nt: TGTGCCAACGGACAGGGGGGGACCAATCAGCCCCAGCATTTT
CDR3aa: CANGQGGTNQPQHF

j_gene: TRBJ2-1
v_gene: TRBV19
d_gene: TRBD1
abundance: -
CDR3nt: TGTGCCACTTCCCGACAGGGGGAGGATGAGCAGTTCTTC
CDR3aa: CATSRQGEDEQFF

j_gene: TRBJ2-2
v_gene: TRBV20-1
d_gene: -
abundance: -
CDR3nt: TGCAGTGCACTTTCGGGGGGCAGCACCGGGGAGCTGTTTTTT
CDR3aa: CSALSGGSTGELFF

j_gene: TRBJ2-7
v_gene: TRBV4-1
d_gene: -
abundance: -
CDR3nt: TGCGCCAGCAGCCAAGAGGGCGTAGTAGGCGCCTACGAGCAGTACTTC
CDR3aa: CASSQEGVVGAYEQYF

j_gene: TRBJ2-5
v_gene: TRBV2
d_gene: -
abundance: many
CDR3nt: TGTGCCAGCAGTGAATTTGAGACCCAGTACTTC
CDR3aa: CASSEFETQYF

j_gene: TRBJ1-2
v_gene: TRBV3-1
d_gene: -
abundance: many
CDR3nt: TGTGCCAGCAGCCAAGAGGGGACGGGTAACTATGGCTACACCTTC
CDR3aa: CASSQEGTGNYGYTF

j_gene: TRBJ2-2
v_gene: TRBV12-3/TRBV12-4
d_gene: TRBD2
abundance: few
CDR3nt: TGTGCCAGCAGGACTAGCGGGGGAGCCGGGGAGCTGTTTTTT
CDR3aa: CASRTSGGAGELFF

j_gene: TRBJ2-7
v_gene: TRBV27
d_gene: TRBD1
abundance: few
CDR3nt: TGTGCCAGCAGTCCCGGGACAGGGCGCAACGAGCAGTACTTC
CDR3aa: CASSPGTGRNEQYF

j_gene: TRBJ2-5
v_gene: TRBV27
d_gene: TRBD2
abundance: few
CDR3nt: TGTGCCAGCAATAGCGGGGGGCCTTACAATGAGCAGTACTTC
CDR3aa: CASNSGGPYNEQYF

j_gene: TRBJ2-2
v_gene: TRBV5-1
d_gene: -
abundance: many
CDR3nt: TGCGCCAGCGCCAAGGGGGGGGCGAACACCGGGGAGCTGTTTTTT
CDR3aa: CASAKGGANTGELFF

j_gene: TRBJ2-5
v_gene: TRBV19
d_gene: -
abundance: few
CDR3nt: TGTGCCAGTAGTATAGGAGTTAACCAAGAGACCCAGTACTTC
CDR3aa: CASSIGVNQETQYF

j_gene: TRBJ1-3
v_gene: TRBV11-2
d_gene: -
abundance: -
CDR3nt: TGTGCCAGCGGCGACAGTTACACCATATATTTT
CDR3aa: CASGDSYTIYF

j_gene: TRBJ2-7
v_gene: TRBV20-1
d_gene: -
abundance: -
CDR3nt: TGCAGTGCTAGACTGCCCGGGGTCCCCACCTACGAGCAGTACTTC
CDR3aa: CSARLPGVPTYEQYF

j_gene: TRBJ2-1
v_gene: TRBV11-2
d_gene: TRBD2
abundance: many
CDR3nt: TGTGCCAGCAGCGCCCGCCTAGCGGGGGTCTACAATGAGCAGTTCTTC
CDR3aa: CASSARLAGVYNEQFF

j_gene: TRBJ1-2
v_gene: TRBV20-1
d_gene: TRBD1
abundance: -
CDR3nt: TGCAGTGCTGGACAGGGCTATGGCTACACCTTC
CDR3aa: CSAGQGYGYTF

j_gene: TRBJ1-2
v_gene: TRBV20-1
d_gene: -
abundance: -
CDR3nt: TGCAGTGCTCCAGACAGGAACCGAAACTATGGCTACACCTTC
CDR3aa: CSAPDRNRNYGYTF